Here is one T cell receptor beta chain with its context. These data come from a study of PD-1 blockade in classical Hodgkin lymphoma. Every patient was affected by relapse after autologous stem cell transplantation, while exposure to brentuximab vedotin was not uniform. Germline values: CDR1 SGHDN, CDR2 FVKESK. The CDR3 length is 16 residues. Trimming cost V 3 bases and J 4 bases, with 16 bases left between them. Here immunoSEQ multiplex PCR was the method, and the copy in TCRdb shows in-frame clones only, minus some. The table records tens of thousands of clones, around nine tenths of them present only once.

This material consisted of peripheral blood mononuclear cells (PBMCs), taken at baseline. The chain is built from TRBV14 and TRBJ2-1; weak D call: TRBD2 (6 bases). This sequence was found in a human donor with classical Hodgkin lymphoma. CDR3: CASSHTRDSSYNEQFF. CDR3 in DNA: TGTGCCAGCAGCCACACCCGGGACTCGTCATACAATGAGCAGTTCTTC.